These 30 T cell receptor beta chains share one sample of origin, sequenced in a study of blood T cell repertoires in COVID-19. Data came from immunoSEQ multiplex PCR; TCRdb stores just in-frame clones and leaves some out. The sample consists of about 200,000 clones, approximately 90% of them appearing once. Sequencing input: peripheral blood. All receptors come from a man aged 30 to 45 who had recovered from COVID-19.

V is TRBV29-1 and J is TRBJ2-5; 9 nucleotides agree with TRBD1. Germline V lookup: CDR1 SQVTM, CDR2 ANQGSEA. This CDR3 comprises 14 residues. After removal of 6 bases from V and 4 bases from J, the junction contained 9 bases not matched to a gene. CDR3 DNA: TGCAGCGTGAGGGGACAGGGAATAGGAGAGACCCAGTACTTC. Translated, it gives CSVRGQGIGETQYF.

The chain recombines TRBV6-5 with TRBJ2-7; the D gene is possibly TRBD1 (6 bases). The ends were cut back, 6 bases at V and 4 bases at J, with 16 bases in the middle. CDR1 and CDR2 from the germline V gene are MNHEY and SVGAGI. The CDR3 length is 14 residues. CDR3 in amino acids: CASSPPGQFYEQYF. CDR3 DNA: TGTGCCAGCAGCCCACCCGGACAGTTTTACGAGCAGTACTTC.

The chain combines TRBV5-1 with TRBJ2-3, with a tentative D call TRBD2 (5 bases). Trimming removed 4 bases at V and 4 bases at J, with 16 bases between. Germline CDR1 reads SGHRS; CDR2 reads YFSETQ. The CDR3 is 15 residues long. The CDR3: CASSATRRSADTQYF. For the CDR3, the DNA is TGCGCCAGCAGCGCTACTAGGAGGAGTGCAGATACGCAGTATTTT. The whole variable domain, remainder taken from reference TRBV5-1 and TRBJ2-3, is KAGVTQTPRYLIKTRGQQVTLSCSPISGHRSVSWYQQTPGQGLQFLFEYFSETQRNKGNFPGRFSGRQFSNSRSEMNVSTLELGDSALYLCASSATRRSADTQYFGPGTRLTVL.

This clone was observed once. The rearrangement joins TRBV6-5 to TRBJ2-7; 7 nucleotides agree with TRBD1. This CDR3 spans 14 amino acids. Germline V gene data show CDR1 as MNHEY and CDR2 as SVGAGI. V lost 6 bases to trimming and J lost 5 bases; unmatched junction nucleotides: 10. CDR3 residues: CASRLYRDSNEQYF. The CDR3, as DNA: TGTGCCAGCAGGCTTTACCGGGACAGCAACGAGCAGTACTTC.

This clone was seen only a few times. CDR3 in DNA: TGTGCCAGCAGTTACTCAGGGGCCGCTGAAGCTTTCTTT. It translates to CASSYSGAAEAFF. The V call is TRBV6-2 or TRBV6-3, the J call TRBJ1-1; possibly TRBD1 for D (5 bases). V shed 0 bases and J shed 6 bases, with 8 bases lying between them. The germline V gene encodes CDR1 MNHEY and CDR2 SVGEGT. This CDR3 contains 13 residues.

This chain links TRBV4-1 with TRBJ1-5, with 9 bases matching TRBD1. Losses at the gene ends were 2 bases for V and 2 bases for J; bases not matched to a gene: 7. This CDR3 comprises 17 residues. The germline gives CDR1 MGHRA, CDR2 YSYEKL. The CDR3 loop is CASSQRGQGGGNQPQHF. The CDR3 DNA reads as TGCGCCAGCAGCCAACGGGGACAGGGAGGGGGCAATCAGCCCCAGCATTTT.

The V gene is TRBV19, the J gene TRBJ2-7; TRBD1 is a possible D gene (6 bases). This CDR3 spans 15 amino acids. The germline V and J ends were trimmed by 3 bases and 2 bases, with 14 bases remaining between them. Per germline, CDR1 LNHDA and CDR2 SQIVND (reference sequence). The CDR3 reads CASSIGTGPTYEQYF. The CDR3 DNA follows: TGTGCCAGTAGTATTGGAACAGGGCCAACCTACGAGCAGTACTTC.

The V and J genes are TRBV4-1 and TRBJ2-7; 9 nucleotides agree with TRBD1. This CDR3 has 14 amino acids. Trimming at V came to 4 bases and at J to 3 bases, leaving 4 bases not matched to a gene. In germline, CDR1 is MGHRA, CDR2 YSYEKL. DNA of the CDR3: TGCGCCAGCAGCCCCGGGACAGGGTTCTACGAGCAGTACTTC. Protein sequence: CASSPGTGFYEQYF.

The CDR3 nucleotides read TGTGCCAGCAGCGCGGACTCAGGGGGCTCTGGAAACACCATATATTTT. As protein: CASSADSGGSGNTIYF. The J gene is TRBJ1-3, the V gene TRBV11-3; 7 nucleotides agree with TRBD1. This CDR3 comprises 16 residues. V lost 5 bases, J lost 0 bases, and 7 bases stayed unmatched. Germline assignment: CDR1 SGHNT and CDR2 YENEEA.

The table lists this clone with a count of one. The chain joins TRBV9 to TRBJ2-2, with 7 bases identical to TRBD1. V shed 2 bases, J shed 4 bases, and the junction held 5 bases outside the gene matches. The CDR3 is 15 amino acids. CDR1 is SGDLS, CDR2 YYNGEE, per germline. CDR3 loop: CASSVRGQFTGELFF. In nucleotides, the CDR3 is TGTGCCAGCAGCGTGAGGGGACAGTTCACCGGGGAGCTGTTTTTT. Supplemented by reference TRBV9 and TRBJ2-2, the full variable domain reads DSGVTQTPKHLITATGQRVTLRCSPRSGDLSVYWYQQSLDQGLQFLIQYYNGEERAKGNILERFSAQQFPDLHSELNLSSLELGDSALYFCASSVRGQFTGELFFGEGSRLTVL.

This clone was found once. The genes are TRBV4-3 and TRBJ1-5, with D uncertain. The germline V gene encodes CDR1 LGHNA and CDR2 YSLEER. The CDR3 loop spans 13 amino acids. Trimming took 5 bases from V and 5 from J, leaving 10 bases between them. The CDR3 sequence: CASSFRRDQPQHF. The CDR3, as DNA: TGCGCCAGCAGCTTCCGGAGGGATCAGCCCCAGCATTTT.

CDR3 DNA: TGTGCCAGCAGCCAGGGTCAGGCTGAAGCTTTCTTT. It yields the protein CASSQGQAEAFF. The chain employs TRBV7-9 and TRBJ1-1, with a tentative D call TRBD1 (5 bases). Germline-derived CDR1 and CDR2 are SEHNR and FQNEAQ (reference sequence). V lost 5 bases, J lost 6 bases, and 10 bases lay in between. The CDR3 runs 12 residues.

The rearrangement links TRBV11-3 to TRBJ1-1; D might be TRBD1 (6 bases). Germline CDR1 is SGHNT and CDR2 is YENEEA. The CDR3 has 15 residues. V dropped 1 base and J dropped 2 bases, with 11 bases sitting between them. The CDR3 protein is CASSLAPGHNTEAFF. DNA for the CDR3: TGTGCCAGCAGCTTAGCCCCGGGACACAACACTGAAGCTTTCTTT.

The genes are TRBV4-2 and TRBJ2-2; D perhaps matches TRBD2 (7 bases). V dropped 0 bases and J dropped 16 bases, with 18 bases sitting between them. This CDR3 has 14 residues. Germline V lookup: CDR1 LGHNA, CDR2 YNFKEQ. This chain's CDR3 is CASSQEYSRGAPFF. The CDR3 coding sequence is TGTGCCAGCAGCCAAGAGTATAGCCGGGGGGCCCCGTTTTTT.

This rearrangement joins TRBV7-8 to TRBJ2-2; TRBD2 might be the D (6 bases). From germline, CDR1 is SGHVS and CDR2 FQNEAQ. The CDR3 is 15 residues long. V lost 8 bases to trimming and J lost 6 bases, with 19 bases between them. This chain's CDR3 is CASFPFGGTPGELFF. The CDR3 DNA sequence: TGTGCCAGCTTTCCCTTTGGGGGGACGCCCGGGGAGCTGTTTTTT. Based on the CDR3 plus reference TRBV7-8 and TRBJ2-2, the full variable domain is GAGVSQSPRYKVAKRGQDVALRCDPISGHVSLFWYQQALGQGPEFLTYFQNEAQLDKSGLPSDRFFAERPEGSVSTLKIQRTQQEDSAVYLCASFPFGGTPGELFFGEGSRLTVL.

In this sample, this clone turned up once. The V and J genes are TRBV5-1 and TRBJ1-1, with 8 bases that match TRBD1. Germline assignment: CDR1 SGHRS and CDR2 YFSETQ. This CDR3 spans 14 amino acids. The V segment lost 4 bases and the J segment 3 bases; nucleotides outside the gene matches: 5. CDR3: CASSIQQGDTEAFF. The CDR3 DNA follows: TGCGCCAGCAGCATTCAACAGGGGGACACTGAAGCTTTCTTT.

The rearrangement uses TRBV11-2 and TRBJ1-2; TRBD1 is a possible D gene (5 bases). The CDR3 extends over 16 amino acids. Germline V gene data show CDR1 as SGHAT and CDR2 as FQNNGV. Trimming took 1 base from V and 4 from J, leaving 16 bases between them. DNA of the CDR3: TGTGCCAGCAGCTTAGGGTCCGGGAGGGGCGGCTATGGCTACACCTTC. Its protein is CASSLGSGRGGYGYTF.

V gene TRBV2 combines with J gene TRBJ1-2; unclear D gene. Per germline, CDR1 SNHLY and CDR2 FYNNEI. The CDR3 runs 13 residues. Trimming took 2 bases from V and 8 from J, leaving 12 bases between them. Here the CDR3 DNA reads TGTGCCAGCAGTGAACCCTCTCCGAGAGGCTACACCTTC. Protein product: CASSEPSPRGYTF.

Note on this clone: Other DNA sequences in this specimen translate into the identical CDR3. This chain connects TRBV3-1 (or the pseudogene TRBV3-2) to TRBJ1-1, with unresolved D. Germline CDR1 is LGHDT and CDR2 is YNNKEL (reference sequence). Trimming removed 1 base from V and 3 bases from J, with 6 bases in between. The CDR3 contains 13 residues. In DNA, the CDR3 is TGTGCCAGCAGCCAAGGCGCGGACACTGAAGCTTTCTTT. It codes for CASSQGADTEAFF.

J is TRBJ1-1 and V is TRBV28, with a tentative D call TRBD1 (5 bases). V was shortened by 6 bases and J by 4 bases, with 12 bases between the two germline ends. This CDR3 comprises 13 residues. The V gene's germline CDR1 is MDHEN and CDR2 SYDVKM. This chain's CDR3 is CASRGRVATEAFF. CDR3 in DNA: TGTGCCAGCAGGGGCAGGGTGGCCACTGAAGCTTTCTTT.

Details on this clone: In the same sample, other DNA sequences code for this CDR3. The gene calls are TRBV19 and TRBJ2-3; TRBD2 is a possible D gene (5 bases). Trimming pared 3 bases from V and 0 bases from J, leaving 10 bases between. This CDR3 is built from 15 residues. Germline CDR1 is LNHDA and CDR2 is SQIVND (reference sequence). The CDR3 spells CASSITSVSTDTQYF. In DNA, the CDR3 is TGTGCCAGTAGTATCACTAGTGTAAGCACAGATACGCAGTATTTT.

V and J are TRBV19 and TRBJ2-1, with a weak D call TRBD2 (6 bases). V was clipped by 6 bases and J by 0 bases, with 6 bases between them. Germline lookup yields CDR1 LNHDA and CDR2 SQIVND (reference sequence). CDR3 length: 13 amino acids. As DNA, the CDR3 is TGTGCCAGTAGCGGGAGCTCCTACAATGAGCAGTTCTTC. Amino acid sequence: CASSGSSYNEQFF.

The gene calls are TRBV7-6 and TRBJ2-7, with 7 bases that match TRBD2. The V gene end was trimmed by 2 bases and the J gene end by 7 bases; junction bases not matched to a gene: 8. Germline CDR1 and CDR2: SGHVS and FNYEAQ. The CDR3 contains 14 residues. The CDR3 region is CASSLWRGGGEQYF. The CDR3 DNA reads TGTGCCAGCAGCTTATGGAGGGGCGGGGGAGAGCAGTACTTC. The complete variable domain, with remaining parts taken from reference TRBV7-6 and TRBJ2-7, reads GAGVSQSPRYKVTKRGQDVALRCDPISGHVSLYWYRQALGQGPEFLTYFNYEAQQDKSGLPNDRFSAERPEGSISTLTIQRTEQRDSAMYRCASSLWRGGGEQYFGPGTRLTVT.

V usage is TRBV6-5 and J usage is TRBJ2-7; 8 nucleotides match TRBD2. This CDR3 contains 15 residues. With V trimmed by 4 bases and J by 2 bases, 7 bases remained unmatched. Germline assignment: CDR1 MNHEY and CDR2 SVGAGI. CDR3 in DNA: TGTGCCAGCAGTTCGACGCAACTAGCGGCCTACGAGCAGTACTTC. Its translation is CASSSTQLAAYEQYF.

V and J are TRBV20-1 and TRBJ2-3, with 11 bases that match TRBD1. The V gene end was trimmed by 3 bases and the J gene end by 9 bases; junction bases not matched to a gene: 11. This CDR3 has 15 amino acids. CDR1 is DFQATT and CDR2 is SNEGSKA in the germline V gene (reference sequence). CDR3: CSASNRDRGALTQYF. The DNA for the CDR3 is TGCAGTGCTAGTAACCGGGACAGGGGGGCCTTAACGCAGTATTTT.

This clone appeared a few times. The chain couples TRBV9 to TRBJ1-4; the D gene is possibly TRBD1 (6 bases). Germline CDR1 and CDR2: SGDLS and YYNGEE. V was cut by 2 bases and J by 0 bases, with 11 bases left in between. The CDR3 covers 16 residues. Here the CDR3 DNA reads TGTGCCAGCAGCGTTGAACAGGGTGCAACTAATGAAAAACTGTTTTTT. It translates to CASSVEQGATNEKLFF. The full variable domain, rest sourced from reference TRBV9 and TRBJ1-4, is DSGVTQTPKHLITATGQRVTLRCSPRSGDLSVYWYQQSLDQGLQFLIQYYNGEERAKGNILERFSAQQFPDLHSELNLSSLELGDSALYFCASSVEQGATNEKLFFGSGTQLSVL.

The chain joins TRBV7-6 to TRBJ2-2, with unresolved D. Trimming took 0 bases from V and 5 from J, leaving 7 bases between them. The CDR3 totals 14 residues. The germline V gene has CDR1 SGHVS and CDR2 FNYEAQ. CDR3 amino acids: CASSLAEVTGELFF. The CDR3 DNA sequence: TGTGCCAGCAGCTTAGCCGAGGTAACCGGGGAGCTGTTTTTT.

This chain joins TRBV5-4 and TRBJ2-7, with 10 bases lining up with TRBD1. V shed 3 bases, J shed 6 bases, and the junction held 6 bases outside the gene matches. CDR1 SGHNT and CDR2 YYREEE come from the germline V gene (reference sequence). This CDR3 comprises 14 residues. DNA for the CDR3: TGTGCCAGCAGCTATCGGACAGGGGGAGGCGAGCAGTACTTC. Protein product: CASSYRTGGGEQYF.

The chain has TRBV5-1 and TRBJ1-2, with D possibly being TRBD1 (6 bases). Per the germline V gene, CDR1 is SGHRS and CDR2 is YFSETQ. The CDR3 runs 15 residues. Trimming took 0 bases from V and 4 from J, leaving 13 bases between them. The CDR3: CASSLVAGATYGYTF. The CDR3, as DNA: TGCGCCAGCAGCTTGGTTGCAGGGGCAACCTATGGCTACACCTTC.

The chain links TRBV27 to TRBJ2-7, with D perhaps matching TRBD1 (5 bases). This CDR3 is built from 14 residues. Deletions cut 3 bases from V and 2 bases from J, with 11 bases between. CDR1 MNHEY and CDR2 SMNVEV come from the germline V gene (reference sequence). Written as DNA, the CDR3 is TGTGCCAGCAGTTTCATCCAGGGTACCTACGAGCAGTACTTC. Protein sequence: CASSFIQGTYEQYF.